One T cell receptor beta chain is described in this entry. Its antigen is undetermined. The assay was immunoSEQ multiplex PCR, and TCRdb's table has in-frame clones only and misses some. Of more than 150,000 clones listed, about 93% are singletons. These data originate in a study of T cell responses to AZD1222 COVID-19 vaccine. Combined were second doses at about 4 or about 12 weeks. Study results and limitations: Among the donors, most were white British and more were female, and clonal diversity was possibly underestimated. The breadth and depth of Spike-specific TCRs increased once two AZD1222 doses had been given.

The CDR3 sequence is 15 residues long. Trimming cost V 4 bases and J 7 bases; bases outside gene matches: 12. Germline CDR1 is GTSNPN and CDR2 is SVGIG (reference sequence). The sample here was peripheral blood, taken 28 days after the second AZD1222 dose. The TCR was taken from an adult who received the AZD1222 COVID-19 vaccine. The chain couples TRBV30 to TRBJ2-1; TRBD2 matches at 8 bases. Here the CDR3 DNA reads TGTGCCTGGAAGGCGCGGGGGGACGGTGCAAATGAGCAGTTCTTC. It translates to CAWKARGDGANEQFF.